What follows are 18 T cell receptor beta chains derived from one specimen sequenced in a study of shared clonotypes between healthy human individuals. TCRdb's copy holds only in-frame clones and misses some; the assay was immunoSEQ multiplex PCR. The sample yields some 1,600,000 clones, approximately 98% seen once. The sequenced sample consisted of naive CD4+ T cells sorted from blood. The subset: CD45RA+ positively selected. These receptors all come from a man in his thirties or forties in good health.

The chain links TRBV18 to TRBJ2-1, with 8 bases identical to TRBD1. The CDR3 covers 16 residues. Germline CDR1 and CDR2: KGHSH and LQKENI. The V gene end was trimmed by 3 bases and the J gene end by 7 bases; junction bases not matched to a gene: 11. CDR3 nucleotides: TGTGCCAGCTCACCCAATACTCAGGGGGCAGGGAATGAGCAGTTCTTC. Translation: CASSPNTQGAGNEQFF.

The CDR3 sequence is CASSYREPSQEQYF. The CDR3 DNA sequence: TGTGCCAGCAGTTACCGGGAGCCCTCTCAGGAGCAGTACTTC. The chain is built from TRBV6-5 and TRBJ2-7; D is possibly TRBD2 (6 bases). Trimming cost V 2 bases and J 7 bases, with 15 bases left between them. Germline CDR1 and CDR2: MNHEY and SVGAGI. CDR3 length equals 14 residues.

Of note for this clone: The sample carries other DNA sequences with the same CDR3. This sequence joins TRBV5-1 and TRBJ2-1, with 11 bases aligning to TRBD2. Germline V CDR1 and CDR2: SGHRS, YFSETQ. The CDR3 contains 16 residues. V dropped 4 bases and J dropped 0; count of bases not matched to a gene: 3. The CDR3 sequence is CASSPSGGSSYNEQFF. Here the CDR3 DNA reads TGCGCCAGCAGCCCTAGCGGGGGGAGCTCCTACAATGAGCAGTTCTTC.

The chain couples TRBV20-1 to TRBJ2-5, with a weak D call TRBD1 (5 bases). CDR3 length equals 11 residues. Trimming removed 7 bases at V and 5 bases at J, with 11 bases between. Germline CDR1 DFQATT, CDR2 SNEGSKA (reference sequence). Written as DNA, the CDR3 is TGCAGTGTCCAGGGTATCGAGACCCAGTACTTC. Residues: CSVQGIETQYF.

Concerning this clone: Possible read error: a much larger clone is one base away. The same CDR3 also results from other DNA sequences found in this sample. The J gene is TRBJ2-7, the V gene TRBV6-5; D is ambiguous. The CDR3 loop spans 11 amino acids. Germline V lookup: CDR1 MNHEY, CDR2 SVGAGI. V lost 4 bases and J 2 bases, leaving 3 bases between the germline ends. The CDR3 spells CASSSPYEQYF. CDR3 sequence (DNA): TGTGCCAGCAGTTCTCCCTACGAGCAGTACTTC.

This chain connects TRBV10-3 to TRBJ2-1, with TRBD1 as a possible D gene (6 bases). The V gene's germline CDR1 is ENHRY and CDR2 SYGVKD. The CDR3 has 13 residues. Trimming took off 3 bases at V and 10 bases at J, with 13 bases between the two ends. Here the CDR3 reads CAISDGPGTEQFF. The CDR3, as DNA: TGTGCCATCAGTGACGGTCCCGGGACAGAGCAGTTCTTC.

V and J are TRBV9 and TRBJ2-7; unclear D gene. This CDR3 is 15 amino acids long. Germline CDR1 is SGDLS and CDR2 is YYNGEE. V was cut by 4 bases and J by 7 bases, with 21 bases left in between. CDR3 sequence reads: CASSPRASVHREQYF. CDR3 bases: TGTGCCAGCAGCCCCCGAGCCTCGGTCCACCGAGAGCAGTACTTC. Using reference TRBV9 and TRBJ2-7 for the parts outside the CDR3, the full variable domain is DSGVTQTPKHLITATGQRVTLRCSPRSGDLSVYWYQQSLDQGLQFLIQYYNGEERAKGNILERFSAQQFPDLHSELNLSSLELGDSALYFCASSPRASVHREQYFGPGTRLTVT.

V usage is TRBV25-1 and J usage is TRBJ2-1; D is uncertain. Germline CDR1 MGHDK, CDR2 SYGVNS. The CDR3 runs 12 residues. The V end lost 4 bases, the J end lost 12 bases, and 13 bases lay between the germline ends. The CDR3 DNA reads as TGTGCCAGCAGTGCCGGTTCGGCAGGGCAGTTCTTC. The encoded protein is CASSAGSAGQFF.

This chain connects TRBV11-2 to TRBJ2-7; no firm D call. Germline CDR1 is SGHAT and CDR2 is FQNNGV. The CDR3 runs 13 residues. With 1 base removed from V and 3 bases from J, the gap between germline ends came to 7 bases. CDR3 sequence: CASSLVLFYEQYF. For the CDR3, the DNA is TGTGCCAGCAGCTTAGTTCTCTTCTACGAGCAGTACTTC.

The chain employs TRBV5-6 and TRBJ2-5; a weak D match, TRBD2 (6 bases). In germline, CDR1 is SGHDT, CDR2 YYEEEE. The CDR3 length is 14 residues. Trimming took off 0 bases at V and 2 bases at J, with 8 bases between the two ends. The CDR3 here is CASSLVAAQETQYF. The CDR3 DNA is TGTGCCAGCAGCTTGGTAGCGGCACAAGAGACCCAGTACTTC.

The genes are TRBV6-5 and TRBJ1-5; D unclear. CDR1 is MNHEY, CDR2 SVGAGI, per germline. This CDR3 has 14 residues. V was clipped by 2 bases and J by 0 bases, with 5 bases between them. The DNA of the CDR3 is TGTGCCAGCAGTTACGAAGATAGCAATCAGCCCCAGCATTTT. The encoded protein is CASSYEDSNQPQHF.

V usage is TRBV5-1 and J usage is TRBJ2-5, with 14 bases lining up with TRBD2. The CDR3 length is 19 residues. The trim removed 0 bases at V and 5 bases at J, leaving 12 bases unmatched. The germline gives CDR1 SGHRS, CDR2 YFSETQ. CDR3 in amino acids: CASSLVIPGLAGERETQYF. The CDR3, as DNA: TGCGCCAGCAGCTTGGTTATACCGGGACTAGCGGGAGAGAGGGAGACCCAGTACTTC.

The rearrangement links TRBV2 to TRBJ2-7; 7 positions match TRBD1. V shed 4 bases and J 5 bases; nucleotides not matched to a gene: 8. The CDR3 loop spans 14 amino acids. Germline V CDR1 and CDR2: SNHLY, FYNNEI. The CDR3 nucleotides are TGTGCCAGCAGTGTGGTACAGGGGATCGACGAGCAGTACTTC. This gives the protein CASSVVQGIDEQYF.

A note on this clone: Other DNA sequences from this sample encode an identical CDR3 as well. The V and J genes are TRBV18 and TRBJ1-5; D unclear. Germline assignment: CDR1 KGHSH and CDR2 LQKENI. The length of the CDR3 is 13 residues. Trimming took off 6 bases at V and 2 bases at J, with 8 bases between the two ends. This chain's CDR3 is CASSPSGNQPQHF. Here the CDR3 DNA reads TGTGCCAGCTCCCCGTCGGGCAATCAGCCCCAGCATTTT.

The table lists this clone with a count of one. The chain combines TRBV9 with TRBJ1-3; maybe TRBD1 (5 bases). Trimming left V 3 bases short and J 0 bases short, with 10 bases between. The CDR3 totals 15 residues. The germline V gene has CDR1 SGDLS and CDR2 YYNGEE. The DNA for the CDR3 is TGTGCCAGCAGCGAGACAGCTAACTCTGGAAACACCATATATTTT. This sequence encodes CASSETANSGNTIYF.

V and J are TRBV2 and TRBJ1-4, with D maybe TRBD1 (6 bases). V shed 5 bases and J shed 11 bases, with 12 bases lying between them. The CDR3 is made up of 12 amino acids. CDR1 and CDR2 from the germline V gene are SNHLY and FYNNEI. The CDR3 region is CASSSDRYKLFF. As DNA, the CDR3 is TGTGCCAGCAGTTCTGACAGGTACAAACTGTTTTTT. The whole variable domain, filled in from reference TRBV2 and TRBJ1-4, reads EPEVTQTPSHQVTQMGQEVILRCVPISNHLYFYWYRQILGQKVEFLVSFYNNEISEKSEIFDDQFSVERPDGSNFTLKIRSTKLEDSAMYFCASSSDRYKLFFGSGTQLSVL.

The rearrangement joins TRBV5-6 to TRBJ1-4; 7 positions agree with TRBD1. The CDR3 has 15 residues. CDR1 and CDR2 from the germline V gene are SGHDT and YYEEEE. V dropped 5 bases and J dropped 0; count of bases not matched to a gene: 4. The CDR3 is CASRGQGATNEKLFF. CDR3 DNA sequence: TGTGCCAGCAGAGGGCAGGGGGCAACTAATGAAAAACTGTTTTTT.

V and J are TRBV5-4 and TRBJ2-3, with TRBD1 matching 7 bases. The germline CDR1 and CDR2 sequences are SGHNT and YYREEE (reference sequence). This CDR3 is built from 14 residues. Trimming cost V 5 bases and J 3 bases; bases outside gene matches: 6. The CDR3 DNA sequence: TGTGCCAGCAGTTCGGGACAGCAAACAGATACGCAGTATTTT. Translated: CASSSGQQTDTQYF.